This TCR beta chain came from a study of T cells in Graves' hyperthyroidism and ophthalmopathy (dated by TCRdb to between 2018 and 2020). A note on the overall study: Peripheral blood samples were taken at initial diagnosis, before any treatment was given. TCR V-J signatures able to tell the groups apart were searched for in a discovery cohort of about a hundred patients, of whom 40 to 45 had Graves' ophthalmopathy and around 56 had stable Graves' hyperthyroidism. Prospective prediction of ophthalmopathy was tested in an independent validation cohort consisting of fewer than 20 hyperthyroidism patients and approximately 16 patients who later progressed to ophthalmopathy. For training and testing, the approximately 97 patients in the discovery cohort were randomly divided in a 7:3 ratio. The study also compared thyroid tissue and blood T-cell repertoires from over 5 Graves' hyperthyroidism patients. After blood sampling, hyperthyroidism patients were treated with methimazole at a starting dose of 30 mg daily, and ophthalmopathy patients were treated with high-dose intravenous methylprednisolone. The paper describes TCR Vbeta CDR3 sequencing of roughly 130 peripheral blood samples, made up of approximately 40 ophthalmopathy patients, around 73 hyperthyroidism patients and some 17 progressor patients.

A few counts support this clonotype. Its antigen is still unknown. Qualities for individual bases were not recorded, and no much larger clone is one base off. The TCR beta CDR3 regions were amplified from the RNA transcripts. The first round of RT-PCR for the TCR CDR3 was performed with the HTBI primer set and the Qiagen OneStep RT-PCR kit. Libraries were constructed in a second round of multiplex PCR, after which size selection and purification were carried out. The libraries were sequenced on an Illumina HiSeq2000 using paired-end 100 bp reads. In the original analysis: SOAPnuke was used to process the raw data, with reads discarded if the reads contained adapters or uncalled bases, had a mean Phred below 15, or lacked an exact constant-primer or identifier match. COPE v1.2.5 was used to merge the high-quality paired reads, and each unique nucleotide sequence was defined as a clonotype. Clonotypes were aligned to IMGT TRBV, TRBD and TRBJ reference segments using MiTCR v1.1. The analysis was restricted to V-J combinations with a frequency above 0.0001, which together covered approximately 99% of the repertoires. The TCS score was defined as the ratio of F50 (clonal expansion) to E x V (chaos), calculated using BLOSUM62-based TCRdist between CDR3 peptides within each V-J. Welch's t-statistics and random forest reduced several hundred V-J features to 10 to 15, which were used in a naive Bayes classifier (R e1071). Clones were called with MiXCR by TCRdb after fastp trimmed the public reads at Q25, and only in-frame beta chains were retained. Each record represents a unique CDR3 protein, reported with the most common genes and DNA among its rows. TCRdb, not the authors, supplied the V and J calls. This sample has approximately 640,000 distinct CDR3 sequences in its table, and about 17% of those were observed once. In total, the top ten clones hold around 4% of the sample.

As encoded in the germline V gene, CDR1 is SQVTM while CDR2 is ANQGSEA. The CDR3 numbers 13 residues from cysteine through phenylalanine. Left in the record is the CDR3 DNA by itself, 39 bases read in frame from the first base. V and J are trimmed by 5 bases and 6 bases, and the gene matches miss 6 bases of the junction. On the study overall, not on this receptor specifically: No statistical method was used to fix the sample size in advance, and group allocation was not hidden from the investigators. Ophthalmopathy was separated from stable hyperthyroidism by a 13 V-J signature model, with approximately 90% sensitivity and roughly 81% specificity obtained in cross-validation and 80%/75% obtained in testing. In validation, the model predicted progression to ophthalmopathy with 55% to 71% sensitivity and around 72% specificity, a median of 6.5 months before onset. Blood samples also contained most of the expanded thyroid clonotypes (frequency above 0.001), which suggests that blood repertoires may reflect thyroid immune responses.

A patient counted as having stable Graves' hyperthyroidism if no progression to ophthalmopathy occurred over 18 months of follow-up. Hyperthyroidism patients were aged 18 to 65 years and newly diagnosed, with disease duration of less than 2 months. The study excluded patients with uncontrolled infections, other autoimmune diseases, pregnancy or lactation. Diagnoses were based on clinical symptoms, serum thyroxine and TRAb, thyroid ultrasound and orbital computed tomography. PBMCs were isolated from more than 9 ml of fresh peripheral blood by Ficoll-Paque density gradient centrifugation. Total RNA was extracted with Trizol reagent, and quality was checked on an Agilent 2100 Bioanalyzer.

The receptor chain draws on TRBV29-1 and TRBJ2-7; 11 bases in the middle match TRBD2. The sequence came from a woman aged 25 to 45 with Graves' hyperthyroidism. Sequencing was done on a sample of blood. Read as DNA, the sequence is TGCAGCGTTACTAGCGGGAGAACACTCGAGCAGTACTTC. This yields the protein CSVTSGRTLEQYF.